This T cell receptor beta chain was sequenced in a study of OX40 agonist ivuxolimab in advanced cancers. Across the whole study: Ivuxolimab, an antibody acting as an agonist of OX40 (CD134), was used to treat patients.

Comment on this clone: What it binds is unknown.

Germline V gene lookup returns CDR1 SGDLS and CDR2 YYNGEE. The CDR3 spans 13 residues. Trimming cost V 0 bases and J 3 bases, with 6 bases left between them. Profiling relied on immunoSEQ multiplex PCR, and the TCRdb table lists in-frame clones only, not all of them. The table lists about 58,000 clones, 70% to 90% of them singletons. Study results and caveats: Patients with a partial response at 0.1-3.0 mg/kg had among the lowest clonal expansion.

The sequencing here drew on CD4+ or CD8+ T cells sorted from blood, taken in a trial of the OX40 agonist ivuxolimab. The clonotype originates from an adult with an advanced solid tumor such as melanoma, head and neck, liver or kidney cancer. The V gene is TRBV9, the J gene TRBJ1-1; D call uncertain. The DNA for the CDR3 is TGTGCCAGCAGCGTAGGGCAGCACACTGAAGCTTTCTTT. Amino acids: CASSVGQHTEAFF.